Presented here are 20 T cell receptor beta chains from one specimen sequenced in a study of blood T cell repertoires in COVID-19. TCRdb's table, derived via immunoSEQ multiplex PCR, lists solely in-frame clones and lacks some. The sample records under 400,000 clones, 87% being singletons. The sample taken for sequencing was PBMCs or T cells enriched from blood (not recorded which). The receptors originated from a man aged 40-49 years in a cohort exposed to, infected with or recovered from COVID-19 (not recorded which).

This clone was seen at least ten times. The chain has TRBV15 and TRBJ2-7; D is perhaps TRBD2 (6 bases). CDR3 size: 14 residues. Germline CDR1 LNHNV, CDR2 YYDKDF (reference sequence). V lost 1 base and J 4 bases, leaving 11 bases between the germline ends. CDR3 DNA sequence: TGTGCCACCAGCAGAGTCCCTAGCGAGTACGAGCAGTACTTC. Encoded protein: CATSRVPSEYEQYF.

The chain combines TRBV5-1 with TRBJ2-7, with TRBD2 identical over 13 bases. Germline V gene data show CDR1 as SGHRS and CDR2 as YFSETQ. There are 14 residues in the CDR3. Trimming at V came to 4 bases and at J to 6 bases, leaving 4 bases not matched to a gene. The CDR3 reads CASSRTSGSREQYF. In DNA form, the CDR3 reads TGCGCCAGCAGCCGGACTAGCGGGAGTCGCGAGCAGTACTTC.

V and J are TRBV7-9 and TRBJ1-1; 9 bases are a match to TRBD1. The germline V gene encodes CDR1 SEHNR and CDR2 FQNEAQ (reference sequence). This CDR3 has 15 residues. Losses at the gene ends were 7 bases for V and 7 bases for J; bases not matched to a gene: 13. The CDR3 region is CASTMGQGEYYEAFF. CDR3 nucleotides: TGTGCCAGCACCATGGGACAGGGAGAGTACTATGAAGCTTTCTTT.

V usage is TRBV4-2 and J usage is TRBJ2-2; D unresolved. V was cut by 0 bases and J by 0 bases, with 14 bases left in between. Germline V gene sequence: CDR1 LGHNA, CDR2 YNFKEQ. The CDR3 totals 18 residues. The CDR3 here is CASSQDRVLGTNTGELFF. The CDR3 nucleotides read TGTGCCAGCAGCCAAGATCGGGTGCTAGGCACGAACACCGGGGAGCTGTTTTTT.

The rearrangement links TRBV18 to TRBJ2-5; 7 bases match TRBD1. Per germline, CDR1 KGHSH and CDR2 LQKENI. Trimming at V came to 4 bases and at J to 2 bases, leaving 4 bases not matched to a gene. The CDR3 totals 14 residues. CDR3: CASSQNRGQETQYF. The CDR3 DNA reads as TGTGCCAGCTCACAGAACAGGGGACAAGAGACCCAGTACTTC.

The chain links TRBV6-5 to TRBJ2-3; 7 bases are shared with TRBD1. With 7 bases clipped from V and 0 bases from J, the junction kept 7 bases outside the gene matches. CDR1 and CDR2 (germline): MNHEY, SVGAGI. The CDR3 consists of 15 residues. The CDR3 here is CASNPGTASTDTQYF. DNA for the CDR3: TGTGCCAGCAACCCCGGGACAGCTAGCACAGATACGCAGTATTTT.

CDR3 nucleotides: TGTGCCAGCAGCCAATGGACAGGGCCAACTAATGAAAAACTGTTTTTT. It yields the protein CASSQWTGPTNEKLFF. V is TRBV14 and J is TRBJ1-4, with 8 bases identical to TRBD1. V was clipped by 2 bases and J by 0 bases; unmatched bases: 2. Germline V gene lookup returns CDR1 SGHDN and CDR2 FVKESK. The CDR3 covers 16 residues.

This clone was picked up one time. V is TRBV5-1 and J is TRBJ2-5; D possibly corresponds to TRBD1 (5 bases). CDR3 size: 14 residues. CDR1 SGHRS and CDR2 YFSETQ come from the germline V gene. V lost 4 bases, J lost 0 bases, and 10 bases lay in between. CDR3 DNA sequence: TGCGCCAGCAGCCCGAGACAGAACCAAGAGACCCAGTACTTC. Translating gives CASSPRQNQETQYF.

The V call is TRBV19, the J call TRBJ2-2; D is ambiguous. CDR1 is LNHDA, CDR2 SQIVND, per germline (reference sequence). Trimming shortened V by 4 bases and J by 7 bases, and 13 bases separated the two germline ends. The CDR3 has 14 amino acids. The CDR3 loop reads CASSNGRLGGELFF. In DNA, the CDR3 is TGTGCCAGTAGTAACGGCAGGTTGGGCGGGGAGCTGTTTTTT.

The V and J genes are TRBV5-4 and TRBJ2-7, with TRBD1 matching over 7 bases. V trimming: 3 bases; J trimming: 2 bases; junction bases outside the gene matches: 5. The CDR3 contains 14 residues. Germline V CDR1 and CDR2: SGHNT, YYREEE (reference sequence). The DNA for the CDR3 is TGTGCCAGCAGCTCAGGACAGGAGCCCTACGAGCAGTACTTC. Translation gives CASSSGQEPYEQYF.

This clone showed up just once. The J gene is TRBJ2-7, the V gene TRBV10-3; 11 bases are a match to TRBD1. Unmatched junction bases numbered 2, after V lost 2 bases and J lost 5 bases. This CDR3 comprises 14 residues. Germline loops: CDR1 ENHRY, CDR2 SYGVKD. CDR3 in DNA: TGTGCCATCAGTGAGGGACAGGGGGCCCACGAGCAGTACTTC. Amino acid sequence: CAISEGQGAHEQYF.

This clone was detected only once. The rearrangement uses TRBV7-9 and TRBJ1-4; D ambiguous. CDR1 and CDR2 (germline): SEHNR, FQNEAQ (reference sequence). The CDR3 extends over 12 amino acids. Trimming removed 5 bases at V and 6 bases at J, with 7 bases between. The CDR3 nucleotides read TGTGCCAGCAGCGCGTCCTATGAAAAACTGTTTTTT. As protein: CASSASYEKLFF.

The rearrangement joins TRBV4-2 to TRBJ2-3, with a weak D call TRBD1 (5 bases). The germline V and J ends were trimmed by 0 bases and 4 bases, with 20 bases remaining between them. CDR1 LGHNA and CDR2 YNFKEQ come from the germline V gene. The CDR3 runs to 18 residues. The CDR3 coding sequence is TGTGCCAGCAGCCAAGATCTGGCGGTACAGGAACGTGCAGATACGCAGTATTTT. Protein: CASSQDLAVQERADTQYF.

This clone was seen only once. The chain links TRBV19 to TRBJ1-2; D is uncertain. The CDR3 has 16 residues. The V and J ends lost 3 bases and 4 bases respectively, with 18 bases between them. CDR1 and CDR2 (germline): LNHDA, SQIVND (reference sequence). CDR3 residues: CASSIPGLVNSYGYTF. The CDR3 coding sequence is TGTGCCAGTAGTATTCCCGGACTCGTGAATTCCTATGGCTACACCTTC.

V gene TRBV29-1 combines with J gene TRBJ2-7; TRBD2 matches 11 bases. CDR1 and CDR2 (germline): SQVTM, ANQGSEA. V lost 1 base and J lost 4; bases outside the gene matches: 6. The CDR3 covers 15 residues. Here the CDR3 reads CSVEGASGRHYEQYF. As DNA, the CDR3 is TGCAGCGTTGAAGGGGCTAGCGGGAGGCATTACGAGCAGTACTTC.

This rearrangement joins TRBV6-5 to TRBJ2-3; TRBD2 matches 11 bases. The CDR3 loop spans 15 amino acids. J lost 3 bases, V lost 4 bases, and 3 bases had no gene match. Germline CDR1 MNHEY, CDR2 SVGAGI. Here the CDR3 reads CASSLGLAVTDTQYF. CDR3 sequence (DNA): TGTGCCAGCAGTTTGGGACTAGCGGTAACAGATACGCAGTATTTT.

The CDR3 region is CASSPATHTRTYNEQFF. CDR3 DNA: TGTGCCAGCAGTCCCGCAACCCACACTAGAACCTACAATGAGCAGTTCTTC. The chain recombines TRBV27 with TRBJ2-1; possibly TRBD2 for D (5 bases). The CDR3 length is 17 residues. The germline V and J ends were trimmed by 5 bases and 2 bases, with 19 bases remaining between them. CDR1 is MNHEY, CDR2 SMNVEV, per germline (reference sequence).

V gene TRBV19 combines with J gene TRBJ2-1; 12 nucleotides match TRBD2. The trim removed 1 base at V and 7 bases at J, leaving 11 bases unmatched. Looked up from germline, CDR1 is LNHDA and CDR2 is SQIVND (reference sequence). This CDR3 contains 18 residues. CDR3 bases: TGTGCCAGTAGTATAGCCCCCGGACTAGCGGGAAGAGGGAATGAGCAGTTCTTC. Encoded protein: CASSIAPGLAGRGNEQFF.

The rearrangement joins TRBV4-1 to TRBJ2-3; 10 bases fit TRBD2. J gave up 3 bases and V 0 bases, and 12 bases lay outside the gene matches. Germline CDR1 MGHRA, CDR2 YSYEKL. CDR3 length: 19 amino acids. CDR3 in amino acids: CASSQDRLAGVLRTDTQYF. The CDR3 DNA follows: TGCGCCAGCAGCCAAGATAGGCTAGCGGGAGTACTGAGGACAGATACGCAGTATTTT.

V gene TRBV3-1 (or the pseudogene TRBV3-2) combines with J gene TRBJ1-6; D is possibly TRBD1 (6 bases). V was pared by 0 bases and J by 8 bases, with 14 bases between. Germline CDR1 reads LGHDT; CDR2 reads YNNKEL (reference sequence). The CDR3 totals 16 residues. CDR3 sequence (DNA): TGTGCCAGCAGCCAAGATAGGCAGGGGTTTGATTCACCCCTCCACTTT. Protein sequence: CASSQDRQGFDSPLHF.